These T cell receptor beta chains were read from a single sample in a study of identical twins. TCRdb processed the 5' RACE reads anew with MiXCR; each CDR3 protein has one entry. The table has more than 650,000 distinct CDR3 sequences, 5.5% to 6.5% seen once. The sequencing input was naive T cells sorted from blood. The receptors originated from a man aged 18 to 30 in good health. Each CDR3 is given with its conserved first and last residue. The D gene is left open where the match is weak. Rows give clone size only sometimes, using once, few, many, or a class for an expanded clone.

d_gene	v_gene	abundance	j_gene	CDR3aa	CDR3nt
.	TRBV12-3/TRBV12-4	few	TRBJ2-1	CASSPDSGRNNEQFF	TGTGCCAGCAGCCCGGATAGCGGCCGTAACAATGAGCAGTTCTTC
.	TRBV3-1	many	TRBJ2-1	CASSQISFEQFF	TGTGCCAGCAGTCAAATTTCATTTGAGCAGTTCTTC
.	TRBV20-1	many	TRBJ1-6	CSAREEGRNNSPLHF	TGCAGTGCTAGAGAAGAGGGACGGAATAATTCACCCCTCCACTTT
.	TRBV4-3	many	TRBJ2-3	CASSQVPVGTDTQYF	TGCGCCAGCAGCCAAGTTCCAGTGGGCACAGATACGCAGTATTTT
.	TRBV25-1	many	TRBJ2-3	CASSPQGNTDTQYF	TGTGCCAGCAGCCCCCAGGGCAATACAGATACGCAGTATTTT
.	TRBV28	.	TRBJ1-1	CASSPGPGQAAFF	TGTGCCAGCAGTCCCGGGCCAGGGCAGGCAGCTTTCTTT
TRBD2	TRBV5-1	.	TRBJ2-7	CASSREGGFEQYF	TGCGCCAGCAGCCGTGAGGGAGGGTTCGAGCAGTACTTC
TRBD2	TRBV5-1	many	TRBJ2-3	CASSPSGLAGGTQYF	TGCGCCAGCAGCCCCTCGGGACTAGCGGGAGGTACGCAGTATTTT
.	TRBV10-3	many	TRBJ1-1	CAISESQQDEAFF	TGTGCCATCAGTGAGTCTCAACAGGATGAAGCTTTCTTT
TRBD2	TRBV12-3/TRBV12-4	many	TRBJ2-1	CASSLGLAGAPYNEQFF	TGTGCCAGCAGTCTTGGACTAGCGGGAGCTCCATACAATGAGCAGTTCTTC
.	TRBV25-1	many	TRBJ2-5	CASSQYDSVETQYF	TGTGCCAGCAGTCAATATGACTCGGTGGAGACCCAGTACTTC
TRBD2	TRBV4-1	.	TRBJ2-3	CASSQPGLADTQYF	TGCGCCAGCAGCCAACCGGGACTAGCAGATACGCAGTATTTT
TRBD1	TRBV14	once	TRBJ1-2	CASSQAFKGQAYYGHTF	TGTGCCAGCAGCCAAGCTTTTAAGGGACAGGCGTACTATGGCCACACCTTC
.	TRBV27	few	TRBJ2-1	CASSWGGADNEQFF	TGTGCCAGCAGTTGGGGTGGGGCCGACAATGAGCAGTTCTTC
.	TRBV12-3/TRBV12-4	many	TRBJ1-1	CASTLSRTEAFF	TGTGCCAGCACCCTATCGAGGACTGAAGCTTTCTTT
TRBD1	TRBV27	.	TRBJ2-1	CASSYTRTGMSYRQFF	TGTGCCAGCAGTTACACCCGGACAGGGATGAGCTACAGGCAGTTCTTC
.	TRBV4-1	.	TRBJ2-1	CASSSDGRNEQFF	TGCGCCAGCAGCTCGGACGGCAGGAATGAGCAGTTCTTC
.	TRBV12-3/TRBV12-4	many	TRBJ2-6	CASSPLGANVLTF	TGTGCCAGCAGTCCCCTTGGGGCCAACGTCCTGACTTTC
.	TRBV6-1	many	TRBJ1-2	CASTTPGPEGYTF	TGTGCCAGCACGACCCCAGGGCCCGAGGGCTACACCTTC
.	TRBV5-1	many	TRBJ1-1	CASSLEEAEAFF	TGCGCCAGCAGCTTGGAGGAGGCTGAAGCTTTCTTT
.	TRBV18	few	TRBJ2-5	CASSPKGPLQETQYF	TGTGCCAGCTCACCAAAGGGGCCCCTCCAAGAGACCCAGTACTTC
.	TRBV9	.	TRBJ1-2	CASSPRTAEYGYTF	TGTGCCAGCAGCCCACGGACAGCCGAATATGGCTACACCTTC
TRBD2	TRBV3-1	.	TRBJ2-1	CASRLLAGENNEQFF	TGTGCCAGCAGACTACTAGCGGGAGAGAACAATGAGCAGTTCTTC
.	TRBV20-1	many	TRBJ2-2	CSARAREIGTGELFF	TGCAGTGCTAGAGCTCGGGAGATCGGCACCGGGGAGCTGTTTTTT
.	TRBV27	many	TRBJ2-1	CASSDGNNEQFF	TGTGCCAGCAGTGACGGGAACAATGAGCAGTTCTTC
TRBD2	TRBV20-1	few	TRBJ2-7	CSARGLAGPIYEQYF	TGCAGTGCTAGGGGACTAGCGGGCCCCATCTACGAGCAGTACTTC
.	TRBV9	many	TRBJ2-2	CASSGGHGGNTGELFF	TGTGCCAGCAGTGGGGGGCACGGGGGGAACACCGGGGAGCTGTTTTTT
.	TRBV5-1	few	TRBJ2-3	CASSLEVGRPGYTDTQYF	TGCGCCAGCAGCTTGGAGGTGGGGAGGCCGGGGTACACAGATACGCAGTATTTT
.	TRBV12-3/TRBV12-4	many	TRBJ2-5	CASSQNTGETQYF	TGTGCCAGCAGCCAAAATACTGGGGAGACCCAGTACTTC
.	TRBV6-2/TRBV6-3	.	TRBJ2-1	CASSYWGTLTLGEQFF	TGTGCCAGCAGTTACTGGGGGACGCTAACACTGGGGGAGCAGTTCTTC
TRBD2	TRBV20-1	many	TRBJ2-7	CSASSGRIDEQYF	TGCAGTGCTAGTAGCGGGAGGATCGACGAGCAGTACTTC
.	TRBV9	.	TRBJ1-1	CASSVAVTDTEAFF	TGTGCCAGCAGCGTAGCTGTTACAGATACTGAAGCTTTCTTT
TRBD2	TRBV10-3	many	TRBJ2-7	CAISESTSGGYEQYF	TGTGCCATCAGTGAGTCAACTAGCGGCGGTTACGAGCAGTACTTC